This T cell receptor beta chain was identified in a study of cytomegalovirus exposure and HLA in healthy donors. Study-wide context: Caucasian-associated ancestry cluster membership applied to about 77% of under 450 genotyped donors. Findings and caveats of the study: Per published accounts, TCR beta sequences correctly predicted the HLA-A and HLA-B alleles of most subjects. Most of the TCR beta V segments (in an earlier analysis) were productive either about 90% or about 30% of the time.

PCR primers comprised 60 Vbeta and 13 Jbeta primers. Repertoires were generated with immunoSEQ multiplex PCR, while TCRdb's copy carries only in-frame clones and drops some. The sample comprises fewer than 140,000 clones, 75% of which are singletons, and 2% to 2.5% rests with the top ten. This CDR3 has 16 residues. With 2 bases clipped from V and 2 bases from J, the junction kept 8 bases outside the gene matches. The germline gives CDR1 LNHDA, CDR2 SQIVND (reference sequence). About this clone itself: No antigen is known for it.

This receptor was taken from a man aged 40-50 years in good health and CMV-seronegative. The chain has TRBV19 and TRBJ2-7, with 8 bases fitting TRBD1. Sequencing was performed on PBMCs. Here the CDR3 reads CASSIRPGGLPYEQYF. DNA of the CDR3: TGTGCCAGTAGTATAAGGCCAGGGGGCTTACCCTACGAGCAGTACTTC.